A selection of T cell receptor beta chains follows, all from one sample in a study of blood T cell repertoires in COVID-19. Assay used: immunoSEQ multiplex PCR; TCRdb lists only in-frame clones, some missing. The data hold some 120,000 clones, with 80% to 90% observed a single time. Sequenced sample: peripheral blood. These receptors were taken from a man between 65 and 85 years old with active or convalescent COVID-19. Each CDR3 is given with its conserved first and last residue. The order of the fields is J gene, clone size, D gene, V gene, CDR3 DNA, CDR3 protein. The D gene is left open where the match is weak. A row's size may be missing; if present it is once, few, many or a size class.

>TRBJ1-5|NA|NA|TRBV4-1
TGCGCCAGCAGCCAAGCTAGGACACCTAGCAATCAGCCCCAGCATTTT
CASSQARTPSNQPQHF
>TRBJ1-5|NA|NA|TRBV28
TGTGCCAGCAGTTTATCAGCTGGGAGACACAATCAGCCCCAGCATTTT
CASSLSAGRHNQPQHF
>TRBJ2-1|NA|NA|TRBV5-1
TGCGCCAGCAGCTTGACAGCTTATGAGCAGTTCTTC
CASSLTAYEQFF
>TRBJ1-2|NA|NA|TRBV25-1
TGTGCCAGCAGTCTCGGTCCCAGCAGGGCGGGCTACACCTTC
CASSLGPSRAGYTF
>TRBJ2-1|NA|NA|TRBV27
TGTGCCAGCAGTCCCCTCGACAGGATTGGTGAGCAGTTCTTC
CASSPLDRIGEQFF
>TRBJ2-7|NA|TRBD1|TRBV10-3
TGTGCCATCAAGCCGGAACAGGGGGCCTACGAGCAGTACTTC
CAIKPEQGAYEQYF
>TRBJ2-7|NA|NA|TRBV27
TGTGCCAGCAGTGCCAGGGGCCCCGGGTACGAGCAGTACTTC
CASSARGPGYEQYF
>TRBJ1-3|few|NA|TRBV5-1
TGCGCCAGCAGCTTGAGCGGGGATGGAAACACCATATATTTT
CASSLSGDGNTIYF
>TRBJ2-4|NA|NA|TRBV12-1
TGTGCCAGGCCACGTATTAGTCGGGGGAATCTATACAAAAACATTCAGTACTTC
CARPRISRGNLYKNIQYF
>TRBJ1-5|NA|NA|TRBV6-1
TGTGCCAGCAGTGAAGGTCAGGTCAATCAGCCCCAGCATTTT
CASSEGQVNQPQHF
>TRBJ2-7|NA|NA|TRBV10-3
TGTGCCATGGGGCAGGCCTACGAGCAGTACTTC
CAMGQAYEQYF
>TRBJ2-2|NA|TRBD1|TRBV19
TGTGCCAGTAGTAGGGTGACAGGGGCGGGACTCACCGGGGAGCTGTTTTTT
CASSRVTGAGLTGELFF
>TRBJ2-3|NA|TRBD2|TRBV12-5
TGTGCTAGTGGTTGGGGACTAGCCACAGATACGCAGTATTTT
CASGWGLATDTQYF
>TRBJ1-6|NA|TRBD1|TRBV3-1/TRBV3-2
TGTGCCAGCAGCAGACAGGGCTCACCCCTCCACTTT
CASSRQGSPLHF
>TRBJ2-2|NA|TRBD2|TRBV2
TGTGCCAGCAGTGGAAGGTTAGCGGGAGCGAACACCGGGGAACTGTTTTTT
CASSGRLAGANTGELFF
>TRBJ1-5|NA|TRBD1|TRBV28
TGTGCCAGCAGTATAGAGAACTCACAGGGGACAGATCAGCCCCAGCATTTT
CASSIENSQGTDQPQHF
>TRBJ2-7|NA|TRBD2|TRBV27
TGTGCCAGCAGCGAACCCGGGACTAGCGGGGTCAACGAGCAGTACTTC
CASSEPGTSGVNEQYF
>TRBJ2-2|NA|TRBD1|TRBV19
TGTGCCAGTAATCGGGGACAGGCCAACACCGGGGAGCTGTTTTTT
CASNRGQANTGELFF